A selection of T cell receptor beta chains follows, all from one sample in a study of control samples from healthy donors and cancer patients. This table comes from immunoSEQ multiplex PCR, and its TCRdb copy is limited to in-frame clones, with some not included. The sample records 110,000 or so clones, roughly 90% being singletons. The source material was blood. The source of these receptors is a woman aged 50 to 65 in good health. CDR3s include the opening cysteine and the closing phenylalanine or tryptophan. The D gene is left open where the match is weak. Rows give clone size only sometimes, using once, few, many, or a class for an expanded clone.

DNA: TGTGCCAGCAGTTACTCGAGGTCAGGGGTCAATGGCTACACCTTC; CDR3: CASSYSRSGVNGYTF; J: TRBJ1-2; D: NA; V: TRBV6-5; length: 15; size: NA
DNA: TGTGCCAGCAGTGTTGGTGGAGTTAGCAATCAGCCCCAGCATTTT; CDR3: CASSVGGVSNQPQHF; J: TRBJ1-5; D: NA; V: TRBV2; length: 15; size: NA
DNA: TGTGCCAGCAGCCCAAGGACTAGTAGCACAGATACGCAGTATTTT; CDR3: CASSPRTSSTDTQYF; J: TRBJ2-3; D: TRBD2; V: TRBV4-2; length: 15; size: NA
DNA: TGTGCCAGCAGCCCTCAGACAGGTTACGAAAAACTGTTTTTT; CDR3: CASSPQTGYEKLFF; J: TRBJ1-4; D: NA; V: TRBV25-1; length: 14; size: NA
DNA: TGCGCCAGCAGCTTGGGGGCAGGGTTGGCTAATGAAAAACTGTTTTTT; CDR3: CASSLGAGLANEKLFF; J: TRBJ1-4; D: NA; V: TRBV5-1; length: 16; size: few
DNA: TGTGCCAGCAGCCTTGTCTCTGATTACGAGCAGTACTTC; CDR3: CASSLVSDYEQYF; J: TRBJ2-7; D: NA; V: TRBV6-5; length: 13; size: NA
DNA: TGTGCCAGCAGCGTAGGGACAGGCAGCGCCGAGCAGTACTTC; CDR3: CASSVGTGSAEQYF; J: TRBJ2-7; D: TRBD1; V: TRBV9; length: 14; size: NA
DNA: TGTGCCAGCAGTGCGATGCAGGGGGCTAGATACGAGCAGTACTTC; CDR3: CASSAMQGARYEQYF; J: TRBJ2-7; D: TRBD1; V: TRBV6-4; length: 15; size: few
DNA: TGTGCCAGCAGCTTGGTTCAAGAGACCCAGTACTTC; CDR3: CASSLVQETQYF; J: TRBJ2-5; D: NA; V: TRBV5-4; length: 12; size: NA
DNA: TGCGCCAGCAGCCAGTGGGTAGCGGACACAGATACGCAGTATTTT; CDR3: CASSQWVADTDTQYF; J: TRBJ2-3; D: NA; V: TRBV4-3; length: 15; size: NA
DNA: TGTGCCAGCTCACCGCTAGACAAGTACCGGAGCTCCTACGAGCAGTACTTC; CDR3: CASSPLDKYRSSYEQYF; J: TRBJ2-7; D: NA; V: TRBV18; length: 17; size: NA
DNA: TGCGCCAGCAGCCCAACTAGCGGGAGAACAGATACGCAGTATTTT; CDR3: CASSPTSGRTDTQYF; J: TRBJ2-3; D: TRBD2; V: TRBV4-3; length: 15; size: NA
DNA: TGTGCCAGCAGTCCCTACTACGGTGAGCAGTTCTTC; CDR3: CASSPYYGEQFF; J: TRBJ2-1; D: NA; V: TRBV12-3/TRBV12-4; length: 12; size: NA
DNA: TGTGCCAGTAGTATAGATCACAGGTCAGGCACAGATACGCAGTATTTT; CDR3: CASSIDHRSGTDTQYF; J: TRBJ2-3; D: NA; V: TRBV19; length: 16; size: NA
DNA: TGTGCCAGCAGCTTACGGGGGGCCGCAGATACGCAGTATTTT; CDR3: CASSLRGAADTQYF; J: TRBJ2-3; D: NA; V: TRBV7-2; length: 14; size: NA
DNA: TGTGCCAGCAGTTTATCGATACGGGGTATTAAACGACCCAGCCCCTATAATTCACCCCTCCACTTT; CDR3: CASSLSIRGIKRPSPYNSPLHF; J: TRBJ1-6; D: NA; V: TRBV27; length: 22; size: NA
DNA: TGTGCCAGCAGTGAAGCGTTGGGGGGGACCTACTACAATGAGCAGTTCTTC; CDR3: CASSEALGGTYYNEQFF; J: TRBJ2-1; D: TRBD2; V: TRBV2; length: 17; size: NA
DNA: TGTGCCAGCAGTCGCGACAGGGATTCACCCCTCCACTTT; CDR3: CASSRDRDSPLHF; J: TRBJ1-6; D: TRBD1; V: TRBV6-6; length: 13; size: NA
DNA: TGCGCCAGCAGCTTGGCGGGGACTAGCACGGTGACCCAGTACTTC; CDR3: CASSLAGTSTVTQYF; J: TRBJ2-5; D: TRBD2; V: TRBV5-1; length: 15; size: NA
DNA: TGTGCCAGTGGGACAGGGGGCAATGAGCAGTTCTTC; CDR3: CASGTGGNEQFF; J: TRBJ2-1; D: TRBD1; V: TRBV19; length: 12; size: NA
DNA: TGTGCCACCAGTGACCCCGAAGGTTATGGCTACACCTTC; CDR3: CATSDPEGYGYTF; J: TRBJ1-2; D: NA; V: TRBV24-1; length: 13; size: NA
DNA: TGTGCCAGAAGCTTGGTATCCTCGACAGATACGCAGTATTTT; CDR3: CARSLVSSTDTQYF; J: TRBJ2-3; D: NA; V: TRBV5-3; length: 14; size: once